The 6 T cell receptor beta chains below come from one sample, sequenced in a study of cytomegalovirus exposure and HLA in healthy donors. Both 60 Vbeta primers and 13 Jbeta primers went into the PCR. Profiling relied on immunoSEQ multiplex PCR, and the TCRdb table lists in-frame clones only, not all of them. The table shows some 90,000 clones, with around 79% occurring only once. Sequences were obtained from PBMCs. All receptors derive from an older woman in good health and CMV-seropositive.

V usage is TRBV6-5 and J usage is TRBJ2-5, with D possibly TRBD2 on 5 matching bases. From germline, CDR1 is MNHEY and CDR2 SVGAGI. The CDR3 is 15 amino acids. The V end lost 4 bases, the J end lost 3 bases, and 15 bases lay between the germline ends. The CDR3 DNA reads TGTGCCAGCAGTTTCACCGGACGGGGTAAAGAGACCCAGTACTTC. Translation: CASSFTGRGKETQYF.

This chain links TRBV4-1 with TRBJ2-7; 9 bases match TRBD1. J was trimmed by 5 bases and V by 5 bases; bases with no gene match: 10. This CDR3 comprises 15 residues. CDR1 and CDR2 (germline): MGHRA, YSYEKL. This CDR3 is CASSLLGQGPDEQYF. CDR3 DNA sequence: TGCGCCAGCAGCTTACTTGGACAGGGGCCGGACGAGCAGTACTTC.

The rearrangement uses TRBV5-1 and TRBJ2-1, with TRBD2 matching over 8 bases. The CDR3 is 16 residues long. Germline trimming cut 4 bases from V and 4 bases from J; bases unmatched to any gene: 10. Per germline, CDR1 SGHRS and CDR2 YFSETQ. CDR3 DNA sequence: TGCGCCAGCAGCCTGAAAGCGGGAGCGGGTTACAATGAGCAGTTCTTC. It is translated as CASSLKAGAGYNEQFF. Looking up the rest from reference TRBV5-1 and TRBJ2-1 gives the full variable domain: KAGVTQTPRYLIKTRGQQVTLSCSPISGHRSVSWYQQTPGQGLQFLFEYFSETQRNKGNFPGRFSGRQFSNSRSEMNVSTLELGDSALYLCASSLKAGAGYNEQFFGPGTRLTVL.

The rearrangement links TRBV5-6 to TRBJ1-4, with D perhaps matching TRBD1 (5 bases). Germline CDR1 SGHDT, CDR2 YYEEEE. V was clipped by 1 base and J by 5 bases, with 9 bases between them. There are 14 residues in the CDR3. CDR3 DNA: TGTGCCAGCAGCTTGCGAGACAGAAATGAAAAACTGTTTTTT. As protein: CASSLRDRNEKLFF.

V and J are TRBV29-1 and TRBJ1-5; 10 bases align to TRBD1. The length of the CDR3 is 16 residues. V gave up 7 bases and J gave up 2 bases; unmatched junction bases: 11. CDR1 is SQVTM and CDR2 is ANQGSEA in the germline V gene. DNA of the CDR3: TGCAGCGGTGGGACAGGGGCCTTTTATGGCAATCAGCCCCAGCATTTT. It is translated as CSGGTGAFYGNQPQHF. Based on the CDR3 plus reference TRBV29-1 and TRBJ1-5, the full variable domain is SAVISQKPSRDICQRGTSLTIQCQVDSQVTMMFWYRQQPGQSLTLIATANQGSEATYESGFVIDKFPISRPNLTFSTLTVSNMSPEDSSIYLCSGGTGAFYGNQPQHFGDGTRLSIL.

This clone appeared a few times. V is TRBV19 and J is TRBJ2-7, with 9 bases identical to TRBD2. This CDR3 is 16 amino acids long. With 3 bases clipped from V and 0 bases from J, the junction kept 6 bases outside the gene matches. Germline loops: CDR1 LNHDA, CDR2 SQIVND (reference sequence). The CDR3 spells CASSMTAGGSSYEQYF. The CDR3 nucleotides are TGTGCCAGTAGTATGACAGCGGGGGGTAGCTCCTACGAGCAGTACTTC.